Described below is a single T cell receptor beta chain sequence and its context. Recruits, aged roughly 18 to 89 years, lived in roughly 22 US areas. Researchers sorted participants into cohorts using their self-reported clinical history. The V gene's germline CDR1 is MNHEY and CDR2 SMNVEV (reference sequence). Between the trimmed V and J ends, which lost 8 bases and 7 bases, there was a span of 19 bases. The CDR3 contains 14 residues. The entry originates in a study of blood T cell repertoires in COVID-19. The wider study: Researchers got acute and convalescent COVID-19 samples from the United States, Italy and Spain.

In the authors' workflow: Using reference gene primer amplification, nucleated cell counts were estimated. Using immunoSEQ multiplex PCR, the repertoire was profiled, and TCRdb retains in-frame clones only, with some absent. The DNA was the basis for D and trimming; V, J and clone size are from that table. The table has around 400,000 clones, more than 70% seen once. The chain employs TRBV27 and TRBJ2-3; D perhaps matches TRBD1 (5 bases). This receptor was taken from a woman aged 18-35 years who had been exposed to COVID-19. The material sequenced was PBMCs or T cells enriched from blood (not recorded which). The CDR3 here is CASWVGQGPNTQYF. In DNA form, the CDR3 reads TGTGCCAGCTGGGTCGGGCAGGGCCCCAATACGCAGTATTTT.